The 32 T cell receptor beta chains listed next were all sequenced from one sample in a study of graft-versus-host responses after intestinal transplantation. These receptors lack a known antigen. Assay: immunoSEQ multiplex PCR; the TCRdb copy retains only in-frame clones and omits some. The sample contains fewer than 85,000 clones, around 82% of which appear only once. The sequenced sample was unstimulated CD4+ T cells sorted from spleen or lymph node cells, obtained before transplant. The receptors stem from a human donor who was the organ donor for an intestinal transplant.

The V call is TRBV19, the J call TRBJ2-4; D perhaps matches TRBD1 (6 bases). This CDR3 comprises 17 residues. V was trimmed by 5 bases and J by 2 bases, leaving 19 bases between them. Germline V gene sequence: CDR1 LNHDA, CDR2 SQIVND (reference sequence). CDR3 bases: TGTGCCAGTAGTCCCTATACAGGGAAGGGAACCAAAAACATTCAGTACTTC. As protein: CASSPYTGKGTKNIQYF.

This chain links TRBV7-2 with TRBJ1-5; TRBD1 aligns across 8 bases. This CDR3 has 15 residues. The V segment lost 4 bases and the J segment 7 bases; nucleotides outside the gene matches: 9. Per the germline V gene, CDR1 is SGHTA and CDR2 is FQGNSA. The CDR3 reads CASSSAAGGWQPQHF. The DNA for the CDR3 is TGTGCCAGCAGCTCCGCCGCAGGGGGCTGGCAGCCCCAGCATTTT.

V and J are TRBV9 and TRBJ2-5, with a weak D call TRBD1 (6 bases). There are 14 residues in the CDR3. CDR1 SGDLS and CDR2 YYNGEE come from the germline V gene. V was clipped by 8 bases and J by 4 bases, with 18 bases between them. CDR3 amino acids: CASMGQGRGETQYF. The CDR3, as DNA: TGTGCCAGTATGGGGCAGGGGCGAGGAGAGACCCAGTACTTC. The full variable domain, its missing parts supplied by reference TRBV9 and TRBJ2-5, is DSGVTQTPKHLITATGQRVTLRCSPRSGDLSVYWYQQSLDQGLQFLIQYYNGEERAKGNILERFSAQQFPDLHSELNLSSLELGDSALYFCASMGQGRGETQYFGPGTRLLVL.

The table lists this clone with a count of one. The chain joins TRBV10-3 to TRBJ2-7, with TRBD1 as a possible D gene (6 bases). The length of the CDR3 is 15 residues. V lost 3 bases to trimming and J lost 0 bases, with 12 bases between them. The germline V gene has CDR1 ENHRY and CDR2 SYGVKD. The CDR3 coding sequence is TGTGCCATCAGTGATCAAGGACAGTCCTCCTACGAGCAGTACGTC. Amino acids: CAISDQGQSSYEQYV.

The chain couples TRBV5-1 to TRBJ2-3; a weak D match, TRBD1 (5 bases). The CDR3 is 14 amino acids. Germline CDR1 reads SGHRS; CDR2 reads YFSETQ. Between the trimmed V and J ends, which lost 3 bases and 2 bases, there was a span of 10 bases. The CDR3 loop is CASSSDSPTDTQYF. As DNA, the CDR3 is TGCGCCAGCAGCTCAGACAGTCCCACAGATACGCAGTATTTT.

This chain connects TRBV7-9 to TRBJ2-1; D may be TRBD2 (6 bases). The CDR3 has 16 amino acids. Germline-derived CDR1 and CDR2 are SEHNR and FQNEAQ (reference sequence). V was clipped by 2 bases and J by 5 bases, with 16 bases between them. The CDR3 nucleotides read TGTGCCAGCAGCTTACCCGGGCGCGGGGAAGACAATGAGCAGTTCTTC. Translated, it gives CASSLPGRGEDNEQFF.

The chain combines TRBV2 with TRBJ2-5; D possibly corresponds to TRBD1 (6 bases). Trimming pared 7 bases from V and 2 bases from J, leaving 11 bases between. This CDR3 region has 13 residues. Per the germline V gene, CDR1 is SNHLY and CDR2 is FYNNEI. DNA for the CDR3: TGTGCCAGCAAACGGACAGAGCAAGAGACCCAGTACTTC. This encodes CASKRTEQETQYF.

V and J are TRBV6-5 and TRBJ1-5; D is uncertain. V gave up 6 bases and J gave up 2 bases, with 11 bases separating them. The CDR3 is 14 amino acids. CDR1 and CDR2 from the germline V gene are MNHEY and SVGAGI. This CDR3 is CASRTVTGNQPQHF. Written as DNA, the CDR3 is TGTGCCAGCAGAACAGTTACGGGCAATCAGCCCCAGCATTTT.

V gene TRBV7-3 combines with J gene TRBJ2-3; D not certain. V was clipped by 5 bases and J by 1 base, with 10 bases between them. Looked up from germline, CDR1 is SGHTA and CDR2 is FQGTGA. The CDR3 has 14 amino acids. DNA for the CDR3: TGTGCCAGCAGCCTCATGAGCGGCACAGATACGCAGTATTTT. It codes for CASSLMSGTDTQYF.

The rearrangement links TRBV11-2 to TRBJ2-1, with 8 bases that match TRBD2. CDR3 length equals 15 residues. CDR1 is SGHAT, CDR2 FQNNGV, per germline. Trimming removed 1 base from V and 5 bases from J; junction bases left unmatched: 4. For the CDR3, the DNA is TGTGCCAGCAGCTTAGTAGCGGGGATCCACAATGAGCAGTTCTTC. It specifies CASSLVAGIHNEQFF.

The chain joins TRBV28 to TRBJ2-5; the D is unclear. This CDR3 comprises 13 residues. Looked up from germline, CDR1 is MDHEN and CDR2 is SYDVKM. The V end lost 1 base, the J end lost 4 bases, and 7 bases lay between the germline ends. CDR3 nucleotides: TGTGCCAGCAGTTTATTTAGCAGAGAGACCCAGTACTTC. Its protein is CASSLFSRETQYF.

The V gene is TRBV5-1, the J gene TRBJ1-1, with D maybe TRBD1 (5 bases). The CDR3 has 15 residues. Trimming pared 0 bases from V and 5 bases from J, leaving 14 bases between. Per the germline V gene, CDR1 is SGHRS and CDR2 is YFSETQ. CDR3 sequence reads: CASSLEDLKGTEAFF. In nucleotides, the CDR3 is TGCGCCAGCAGCTTGGAGGACCTAAAGGGGACTGAAGCTTTCTTT.

The V gene is TRBV9, the J gene TRBJ1-3; D is possibly TRBD1 (5 bases). Trimming took off 3 bases at V and 0 bases at J, with 13 bases between the two ends. Per the germline V gene, CDR1 is SGDLS and CDR2 is YYNGEE. The CDR3 is 16 amino acids. CDR3 bases: TGTGCCAGCAGCGGACTAGGGGACGGCTCTGGAAACACCATATATTTT. This codes for CASSGLGDGSGNTIYF.

CDR3 nucleotides: TGTGCCAGTAGTGCGGGACAGGGGCATAGCAATCAGCCCCAGCATTTT. This sequence encodes CASSAGQGHSNQPQHF. V gene TRBV19 combines with J gene TRBJ1-5; 10 nucleotides align to TRBD1. CDR3 size: 16 residues. The trim removed 5 bases at V and 0 bases at J, leaving 4 bases unmatched. CDR1 is LNHDA, CDR2 SQIVND, per germline (reference sequence).

The gene calls are TRBV6-1 and TRBJ1-2; TRBD1 matches at 8 bases. The CDR3 runs to 14 residues. Germline assignment: CDR1 MNHNS and CDR2 SASEGT. Unmatched junction bases numbered 7, after V lost 5 bases and J lost 5 bases. In DNA, the CDR3 is TGTGCCAGCAGTACTCATCAGGGGGCTTATGGCTACACCTTC. Translation gives CASSTHQGAYGYTF.

This chain connects TRBV6-5 to TRBJ1-1, with a tentative D call TRBD1 (6 bases). CDR1 and CDR2 from the germline V gene are MNHEY and SVGAGI. This CDR3 comprises 14 residues. The germline V and J ends were trimmed by 2 bases and 8 bases, with 15 bases remaining between them. Here the CDR3 DNA reads TGTGCCAGCAGTTACAAGGGCGGGAGGGGGGAAGCTTTCTTT. It codes for CASSYKGGRGEAFF.

The rearrangement links TRBV4-2 to TRBJ2-1; TRBD2 matches 8 bases. This CDR3 has 17 residues. V lost 3 bases, J lost 5 bases, and 12 bases stayed unmatched. CDR1 LGHNA and CDR2 YNFKEQ come from the germline V gene. The CDR3: CASSQSQSGGRHNEQFF. The CDR3 region has the DNA TGTGCCAGCAGCCAGTCTCAGAGCGGGGGTAGGCACAATGAGCAGTTCTTC.

CDR3 amino acids: CAWTFHRGENYGYTF. CDR3 nucleotide sequence: TGTGCCTGGACTTTCCACAGGGGGGAAAACTATGGCTACACCTTC. This rearrangement joins TRBV30 to TRBJ1-2, with 8 bases matching TRBD1. CDR3 length equals 15 residues. Germline V CDR1 and CDR2: GTSNPN, SVGIG (reference sequence). The ends lost 4 bases at V and 2 bases at J; junction bases unmatched: 9. Filled out from reference TRBV30 and TRBJ1-2, the complete variable domain reads SQTIHQWPATLVQPVGSPLSLECTVEGTSNPNLYWYRQAAGRGLQLLFYSVGIGQISSEVPQNLSASRPQDRQFILSSKKLLLSDSGFYLCAWTFHRGENYGYTFGSGTRLTVV.

This chain links TRBV28 with TRBJ1-2; D not certain. The CDR3 runs to 12 residues. Trimming removed 5 bases from V and 4 bases from J, with 8 bases in between. Germline V gene sequence: CDR1 MDHEN, CDR2 SYDVKM. The CDR3, as DNA: TGTGCCAGCAGTCCCCCGGGCTATGGCTACACCTTC. This translates into CASSPPGYGYTF.

Only a few counts were recorded for this clone. In nucleotides, the CDR3 is TGTGCCAGCAGCCCCTCCCCAGATACGCAGTATTTT. Protein product: CASSPSPDTQYF. The chain uses TRBV21-1 and TRBJ2-3; the listed D gene, TRBD2, was not tested against the DNA. TRBV21-1 is a recognized pseudogene. The CDR3 length is 12 residues.

The chain links TRBV5-6 to TRBJ1-2; a weak D match, TRBD1 (5 bases). Trimming removed 4 bases from V and 8 bases from J, with 9 bases in between. This CDR3 region has 11 residues. CDR1 is SGHDT, CDR2 YYEEEE, per germline. The CDR3 region is CASSLRGGYTF. The CDR3 coding sequence is TGTGCCAGCAGCCTGCGGGGGGGCTACACCTTC. Based on the CDR3 plus reference TRBV5-6 and TRBJ1-2, the full variable domain is DAGVTQSPTHLIKTRGQQVTLRCSPKSGHDTVSWYQQALGQGPQFIFQYYEEEERQRGNFPDRFSGHQFPNYSSELNVNALLLGDSALYLCASSLRGGYTFGSGTRLTVV.

J is TRBJ1-2 and V is TRBV6-5, with no clear D. V was clipped by 5 bases and J by 3 bases, with 13 bases between them. Looked up from germline, CDR1 is MNHEY and CDR2 is SVGAGI. The CDR3 contains 14 residues. CDR3 nucleotide sequence: TGTGCCAGCAGTCCCGCTACAGTGGACTATGGCTACACCTTC. Translating it yields CASSPATVDYGYTF.

The gene calls are TRBV6-4 and TRBJ1-5; D not resolved. Trimming took off 10 bases at V and 8 bases at J, with 9 bases between the two ends. The germline V gene encodes CDR1 MRHNA and CDR2 SNTAGT. The CDR3 extends over 10 amino acids. The CDR3 sequence: CATYVEPQHF. The CDR3 DNA reads TGTGCCACCTACGTGGAGCCCCAGCATTTT.

The rearrangement links TRBV5-6 to TRBJ2-5, with TRBD2 as a possible D gene (6 bases). Germline V gene data show CDR1 as SGHDT and CDR2 as YYEEEE. The length of the CDR3 is 14 residues. Trimming stripped 4 bases from V and 4 bases from J, with 14 bases between. The CDR3 DNA reads TGTGCCAGCAGCACCGGAGTCGGGGGAGAGACCCAGTACTTC. Protein sequence: CASSTGVGGETQYF.

The V and J genes are TRBV7-6 and TRBJ2-2, with 12 bases lining up with TRBD2. The junction had 3 bases not matched to a gene; V was cut back by 1 base and J by 0 bases. From germline, CDR1 is SGHVS and CDR2 FNYEAQ. The CDR3 contains 18 residues. The CDR3: CASSLVTSGGPNTGELFF. CDR3 DNA sequence: TGTGCCAGCAGCTTAGTTACTAGCGGGGGGCCGAACACCGGGGAGCTGTTTTTT.

V is TRBV11-1 and J is TRBJ2-4; 8 bases match TRBD2. The CDR3 totals 18 residues. Germline V gene lookup returns CDR1 SGHAT and CDR2 FQDESV (reference sequence). With 3 bases clipped from V and 1 base from J, the junction kept 11 bases outside the gene matches. CDR3 protein: CASSFSLLAEGAKNIQYF. The CDR3 DNA follows: TGTGCCAGCAGCTTTTCTTTACTAGCGGAGGGGGCCAAAAACATTCAGTACTTC.

This chain joins TRBV28 and TRBJ2-7; 7 bases are shared with TRBD1. J lost 0 bases, V lost 6 bases, and 8 bases had no gene match. The CDR3 is 15 amino acids. From germline, CDR1 is MDHEN and CDR2 SYDVKM. The CDR3 DNA reads TGTGCCAGCAGCGCAGGGGGAATTGGCTCCTACGAGCAGTACGTC. It specifies CASSAGGIGSYEQYV.

J is TRBJ2-1 and V is TRBV4-1; 9 bases map to TRBD1. The germline gives CDR1 MGHRA, CDR2 YSYEKL. The CDR3 extends over 13 amino acids. The J segment lost 10 bases and the V segment lost 3 bases, leaving 4 bases of the junction unmatched. CDR3 protein: CASSHPGQGEQFF. The CDR3 bases are TGCGCCAGCAGCCACCCGGGACAGGGAGAGCAGTTCTTC.

V usage is TRBV2 and J usage is TRBJ1-2; D may be TRBD1 (6 bases). The CDR3 consists of 13 residues. The germline gives CDR1 SNHLY, CDR2 FYNNEI. The V end lost 8 bases, the J end lost 7 bases, and 17 bases lay between the germline ends. The CDR3 nucleotides read TGTGCCAGCGAAAGCAGGGGAAGTTTTGGCTACACCTTC. Protein sequence: CASESRGSFGYTF.

The chain links TRBV18 to TRBJ1-5; D is undetermined. Germline V gene lookup returns CDR1 KGHSH and CDR2 LQKENI. Trimming cost V 1 base and J 8 bases, with 12 bases left between them. This CDR3 has 14 amino acids. CDR3 region: CASSPRPSEEPQHF. Here the CDR3 DNA reads TGTGCCAGCTCACCACGGCCCTCTGAGGAGCCCCAGCATTTT.

This clone was seen a single time. The chain carries TRBV29-1 and TRBJ1-2; TRBD1 might be the D (6 bases). Trimming removed 3 bases at V and 4 bases at J, with 12 bases between. CDR3 length equals 13 residues. CDR1 and CDR2 from the germline V gene are SQVTM and ANQGSEA. CDR3 sequence: CSVDKSGVYGYTF. DNA of the CDR3: TGCAGCGTTGACAAATCAGGGGTCTATGGCTACACCTTC.

V gene TRBV4-2 combines with J gene TRBJ2-1; 11 bases agree with TRBD2. This CDR3 contains 17 residues. The J segment lost 9 bases and the V segment lost 4 bases, leaving 14 bases of the junction unmatched. Germline assignment: CDR1 LGHNA and CDR2 YNFKEQ. As DNA, the CDR3 is TGTGCCAGCAGCCCCCGGGGTAGCGGGGGGGCTGTCGGTGAGCAGTTCTTC. Protein sequence: CASSPRGSGGAVGEQFF.